The rows below give T cell receptor beta chains drawn from one sample of a study of T cells after yellow fever vaccination. TCRdb used MiXCR to reprocess the 5' RACE reads, holding one entry per CDR3 protein. The sample lists 550,000 or so distinct CDR3 sequences, 19% occurring once. Specimen: PBMCs, collected 15 days after the yellow fever booster vaccination. Receptors were obtained from a young man who received the YFV17D yellow fever vaccine. The CDR3 runs from the conserved cysteine through the conserved F or W. D genes are given only for firm matches. Part of the rows lack a size; the others show once, few, many or a class for expanded clones.

>TRBV20-1|.|TRBJ2-7|.
TGCAGTGCTAGAGTGACCTCAGGGGGTCGTAGGGACTGGACCTACGAGCAGTACTTC
CSARVTSGGRRDWTYEQYF
>TRBV29-1|TRBD1|TRBJ2-1|few
TGCAGCGTCGGCCGGGACAGGTACAATGAGCAGTTCTTC
CSVGRDRYNEQFF
>TRBV29-1|.|TRBJ1-3|.
TGCAGCGTTGAAGGGAGGGGCAGAAACACCATATATTTT
CSVEGRGRNTIYF
>TRBV7-9|.|TRBJ2-3|.
TGTGCCAGCAGCTTGGGCGTGAAAAGAGCAGATACGCAGTATTTT
CASSLGVKRADTQYF
>TRBV10-2|.|TRBJ1-1|.
TGCGCCAGCAGTTTGACGGCCCCCGACACTGAAGCTTTCTTT
CASSLTAPDTEAFF
>TRBV2|TRBD2|TRBJ2-1|.
TGTGCCAGCAGTGAAGAAGGCGGGAGGATAGGGAATGAGCAGTTCTTC
CASSEEGGRIGNEQFF
>TRBV19|.|TRBJ2-1|.
TGTGCCAGTAGTGCGGAGGGGGGGGAGCAGTTCTTC
CASSAEGGEQFF
>TRBV7-2|.|TRBJ2-2|.
TGTGCCAGCAGCACCAGGGACAGGGTACTAGCGGTCGGGGAGCTGTTTTTT
CASSTRDRVLAVGELFF
>TRBV20-1|.|TRBJ1-4|.
TGCAGTGCCTCCCGGGTGGCTAATGAAAAACTGTTTTTT
CSASRVANEKLFF
>TRBV6-1|.|TRBJ2-1|.
TGTGCCAGCAGCAGATCCCTGAGCTCCTACAATGAGCAGTTCTTC
CASSRSLSSYNEQFF
>TRBV5-1|TRBD1|TRBJ2-7|few
TGCGCCAGCAGCTTGGGACAGGGGGTACACGAGCAGTACTTC
CASSLGQGVHEQYF
>TRBV5-6|TRBD1|TRBJ1-2|.
TGTGCCAGCAGCTTCTCACAGGGGGCGCGGAGCACCTTC
CASSFSQGARSTF